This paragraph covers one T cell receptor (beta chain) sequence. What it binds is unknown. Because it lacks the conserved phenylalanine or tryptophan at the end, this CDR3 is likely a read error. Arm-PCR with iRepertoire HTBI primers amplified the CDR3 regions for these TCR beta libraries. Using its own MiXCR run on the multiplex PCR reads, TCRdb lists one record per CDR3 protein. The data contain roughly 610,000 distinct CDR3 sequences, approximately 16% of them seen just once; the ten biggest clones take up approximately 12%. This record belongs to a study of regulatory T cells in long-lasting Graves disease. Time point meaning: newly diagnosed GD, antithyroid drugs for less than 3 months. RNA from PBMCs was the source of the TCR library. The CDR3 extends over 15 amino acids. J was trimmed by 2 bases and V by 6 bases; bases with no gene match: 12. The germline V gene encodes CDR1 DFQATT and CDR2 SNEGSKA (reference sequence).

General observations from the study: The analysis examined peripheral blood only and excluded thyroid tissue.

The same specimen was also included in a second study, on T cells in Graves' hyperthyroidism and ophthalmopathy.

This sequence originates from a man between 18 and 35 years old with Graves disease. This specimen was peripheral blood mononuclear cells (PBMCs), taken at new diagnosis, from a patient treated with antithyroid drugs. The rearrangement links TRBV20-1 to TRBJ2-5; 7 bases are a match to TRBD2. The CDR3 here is CSARKSLAVQETQYL. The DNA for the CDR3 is TGCAGTGCGCGAAAGAGTCTAGCGGTACAAGAGACCCAGTACCTC.